This T cell receptor (beta chain) came from a study of blood T cell repertoires in COVID-19 (dated by TCRdb to 2020 to 2021). For the study in its entirety: Samples from collaborators originated in the United States, Italy and Spain and spanned both the acute and convalescent phases of COVID-19. The material from the prospective study consisted of cDNA or gDNA derived from T cells, B-cell-depleted T cells, or PBMCs. Subjects who had been exposed to COVID-19, were actively infected with it, or had recovered from it provided the deeply sampled blood TCRbeta repertoires that made up the dataset. The repertoires were released in a freely available public database meant as a resource for research on the immune response to SARS-CoV-2. The samples were drawn from the first 160 participants of the ongoing ImmuneRACE study and from 1,200 or so subjects provided by 6 global collaborators. Sample metadata almost always included a de-identified subject ID, COVID-19 status, age in years and sex. Where HLA class I and class II types were available, the types were taken from metadata supplied by the sample provider, not from assay-based typing.

Summary of the overall study and its limitations: Clinical and demographic metadata were provided uncurated, with the amount varying by source and participant.

The immunoSEQ Assay, a bias-controlled multiplex PCR, was used to amplify TCRbeta CDR3 regions from genomic DNA. As for the original processing: The number of nucleated cells in each sample was estimated from the amplification of reference gene primers within the assay. To quantify the absolute abundance of each unique TCRbeta CDR3 rearrangement, sequence reads were collapsed and filtered. For each sample, productive Simpson clonality was calculated as the square root of Simpson's diversity index across productive rearrangements. The table was pulled from immuneACCESS by TCRdb, which kept in-frame rearrangements only. Such tables lose some clones; where checked, under half of the loss comes from unresolved V genes, and the rest has no known cause. That table supplies the V and J calls and clone size; D and trimming were determined from the DNA. The table for this sample lists under 300,000 clones; about 80% of them were counted only once. About 2% of the sample comes from the top ten.

A second Seattle source provided samples from volunteer blood donors who had recovered from COVID-19. The collaborating institutions used their own protocols to collect whole blood in K2EDTA tubes. Collaborator samples were shipped for TCRbeta analysis as frozen whole blood, isolated PBMCs, or DNA extracted from either sample type. Taken from cysteine to phenylalanine, the CDR3 has 14 residues. The retained sequence is limited to the CDR3, 42 bases, with the frame set at the first base. The germline V end is reduced by 8 bases and the J end by 0 bases; junction bases left unmatched: 5. CDR1 and CDR2, looked up from the germline V gene, are SGHAT and FQNNGV. Regarding this clone: Its antigen is not yet known. No quality values exist for individual bases; no much larger clone is one base distant.

The chain joins TRBV11-2 to TRBJ1-1; 8 bases in the junction line up with TRBD1. What was sequenced was peripheral blood. The TCR sequence derives from a man aged 30 to 45 who had recovered from COVID-19. The CDR3 protein is CASLRTGMNTEAFF. The bases read TGTGCCAGCCTTAGGACAGGGATGAACACTGAAGCTTTCTTT.